This TCR beta chain derives from a study of human thymus T cells. Obtained as resections during corrective heart surgery, the thymus tissue was then studied. Sequenced by immunoSEQ multiplex PCR; TCRdb stores in-frame clones only, minus some. The sample gives approximately 71,000 clones, 85% to 95% of which show up once; about 0.032% is in the top ten. J lost 0 bases, V lost 0 bases, and 8 bases had no gene match. Germline values: CDR1 MNHEY, CDR2 SMNVEV (reference sequence). The CDR3 totals 17 residues. Only one count was recorded for this clone. The clonotype was recovered from a girl under three years old with a congenital heart defect but otherwise immunologically healthy. Sequenced input: thymus tissue. The J gene is TRBJ2-7, the V gene TRBV27, with 7 bases fitting TRBD2. In DNA form, the CDR3 reads TGTGCCAGCAGTTTATCGAACGGGACTACACTCTCCTACGAGCAGTACTTC. Translating it yields CASSLSNGTTLSYEQYF.